These 27 T cell receptor beta chains share one sample of origin, sequenced in a study of T cells in localized non-small cell lung cancer. Profiling relied on immunoSEQ multiplex PCR, and the TCRdb table lists in-frame clones only, not all of them. Here the sample spans about 1,500 clones, roughly 27% being singletons. The source was normal lung tissue next to the tumor, collected before any cancer treatment. The receptors derive from a man aged 35 to 69 with stage III squamous cell lung carcinoma.

The J gene is TRBJ2-4, the V gene TRBV10-2; the D is unclear. CDR3 length equals 14 residues. The germline V gene has CDR1 WSHSY and CDR2 SAAADI. V gave up 3 bases and J gave up 12 bases, with 18 bases separating them. The CDR3 coding sequence is TGCGCCAGCAGTGATCCGACGGCGGTTTTTGATCAGTACTTC. Translated: CASSDPTAVFDQYF.

This clone showed up just a few times. V and J are TRBV11-3 and TRBJ1-4; 7 bases map to TRBD1. J lost 5 bases, V lost 3 bases, and 3 bases had no gene match. Germline CDR1 SGHNT, CDR2 YENEEA. The CDR3 runs to 14 residues. CDR3 sequence reads: CASSFGTVNEKLFF. The DNA of the CDR3 is TGTGCCAGCAGCTTTGGGACAGTGAATGAAAAACTGTTTTTT.

This chain uses TRBV19 with TRBJ2-5; tentative D call: TRBD2 (6 bases). Trimming cost V 4 bases and J 5 bases, with 8 bases left between them. Germline CDR1 LNHDA, CDR2 SQIVND (reference sequence). This CDR3 has 12 residues. The CDR3 reads CASSTGGETQYF. The CDR3 nucleotides read TGTGCCAGTAGTACCGGAGGGGAGACCCAGTACTTC.

Here the CDR3 reads CASSITTEAFF. The CDR3 region has the DNA TGTGCCAGTAGTATAACGACTGAAGCTTTCTTT. The genes are TRBV19 and TRBJ1-1; no reliable D call. Looked up from germline, CDR1 is LNHDA and CDR2 is SQIVND (reference sequence). The CDR3 is 11 residues long. Trimming took off 2 bases at V and 5 bases at J, with 3 bases between the two ends.

This clone is categorized as medium-sized. This rearrangement joins TRBV9 to TRBJ2-7; D remains unclear. Germline CDR1 reads SGDLS; CDR2 reads YYNGEE. The CDR3 contains 14 residues. V was cut by 0 bases and J by 3 bases, with 10 bases left in between. CDR3: CASSVGNSFYEQYF. In DNA, the CDR3 is TGTGCCAGCAGCGTAGGTAATAGCTTCTACGAGCAGTACTTC.

The chain employs TRBV11-3 and TRBJ2-3; D is uncertain. V shed 3 bases and J shed 8 bases, with 18 bases lying between them. Germline V gene lookup returns CDR1 SGHNT and CDR2 YENEEA. This CDR3 has 15 amino acids. CDR3 bases: TGTGCCAGCAGCTTGTTTGGCACGGCTGGGGTTACGCAGTATTTT. This codes for CASSLFGTAGVTQYF.

This clone was seen more than once but under ten times. This sequence joins TRBV6-8 and TRBJ1-5; D may be TRBD1 (6 bases). Trimming left V 6 bases short and J 2 bases short, with 11 bases between. CDR1 and CDR2 from the germline V gene are MNHGY and SAAAGT. There are 14 residues in the CDR3. As DNA, the CDR3 is TGTGCCAGCAGAAACAGGGTTCGCAATCAGCCCCAGCATTTT. This translates into CASRNRVRNQPQHF.

This clone was counted between two and nine times. The chain joins TRBV11-3 to TRBJ2-5; weak D call: TRBD1 (6 bases). The germline V gene has CDR1 SGHNT and CDR2 YENEEA. The germline V and J ends were trimmed by 6 bases and 0 bases, with 11 bases remaining between them. The CDR3 length is 14 residues. CDR3 amino acids: CASRQGANQETQYF. The CDR3 region has the DNA TGTGCCAGCAGACAGGGTGCCAACCAAGAGACCCAGTACTTC.

A single count supports this clone. The chain links TRBV10-2 to TRBJ2-5, with a possible D match to TRBD2 (5 bases). This CDR3 spans 13 amino acids. From germline, CDR1 is WSHSY and CDR2 SAAADI. Trimming cost V 4 bases and J 5 bases, with 11 bases left between them. The CDR3 region is CASSVGGLETQYF. The CDR3 DNA reads as TGCGCCAGCAGTGTAGGCGGACTGGAGACCCAGTACTTC.

The rearrangement links TRBV14 to TRBJ1-2; D is perhaps TRBD1 (5 bases). This CDR3 is built from 13 residues. CDR1 is SGHDN and CDR2 is FVKESK in the germline V gene. V was cut by 0 bases and J by 8 bases, with 10 bases left in between. The CDR3 loop is CASSQDAGLGYTF. CDR3 bases: TGTGCCAGCAGCCAAGATGCAGGGCTGGGCTACACCTTC. The full variable domain, its missing parts supplied by reference TRBV14 and TRBJ1-2, is EAGVTQFPSHSVIEKGQTVTLRCDPISGHDNLYWYRRVMGKEIKFLLHFVKESKQDESGMPNNRFLAERTGGTYSTLKVQPAELEDSGVYFCASSQDAGLGYTFGSGTRLTVV.

Only a few counts were recorded for this clone. The genes are TRBV6-8 and TRBJ1-1; D may be TRBD1 (5 bases). The CDR3 totals 14 residues. Germline V gene data show CDR1 as MNHGY and CDR2 as SAAAGT. Trimming stripped 6 bases from V and 1 base from J, with 12 bases between. The CDR3 region is CASSPPGQNTEAFF. Here the CDR3 DNA reads TGTGCCAGCAGCCCCCCCGGACAGAACACTGAAGCTTTCTTT.

This clone appeared a few times. V is TRBV11-3 and J is TRBJ2-5, with a tentative D call TRBD1 (5 bases). V lost 1 base and J lost 4, with 16 bases in between. Germline values: CDR1 SGHNT, CDR2 YENEEA. CDR3 length equals 16 residues. CDR3 sequence (DNA): TGTGCCAGCAGCTTAGGCTTCAGGCAGGGTGGAGAGACCCAGTACTTC. Translating it yields CASSLGFRQGGETQYF.

This chain connects TRBV9 to TRBJ1-2, with a tentative D call TRBD1 (6 bases). Per the germline V gene, CDR1 is SGDLS and CDR2 is YYNGEE. Trimming left V 2 bases short and J 4 bases short, with 18 bases between. This CDR3 comprises 16 residues. CDR3 sequence: CASSVAGTPLSYGYTF. The DNA for the CDR3 is TGTGCCAGCAGCGTCGCCGGGACACCCCTAAGCTATGGCTACACCTTC.

The V and J genes are TRBV7-4 and TRBJ1-1; D remains ambiguous. CDR3 length: 14 amino acids. V lost 2 bases and J lost 0, with 7 bases in between. Germline V CDR1 and CDR2: SGHVT, SQSDAQ. Here the CDR3 reads CASSLRWMNTEAFF. DNA of the CDR3: TGTGCCAGCAGCTTAAGGTGGATGAACACTGAAGCTTTCTTT. Full variable domain (outside the CDR3, taken from reference TRBV7-4 and TRBJ1-1): GAGVSQSPRYKVAKRGRDVALRCDSISGHVTLYWYRQTLGQGSEVLTYSQSDAQRDKSGRPSGRFSAERPERSVSTLKIQRTEQGDSAVYLCASSLRWMNTEAFFGQGTRLTVV.

The J gene is TRBJ1-2, the V gene TRBV4-1, with D possibly TRBD1 on 5 matching bases. The CDR3 contains 13 residues. Germline-derived CDR1 and CDR2 are MGHRA and YSYEKL. Trimming shortened V by 0 bases and J by 7 bases, and 9 bases separated the two germline ends. The CDR3 nucleotides are TGCGCCAGCAGCCAAGATCGGGGGTCTGGCTACACCTTC. Amino acid sequence: CASSQDRGSGYTF.

The chain has TRBV6-8 and TRBJ2-5; 7 bases agree with TRBD2. Germline CDR1 MNHGY, CDR2 SAAAGT. This CDR3 has 15 amino acids. With V trimmed by 5 bases and J by 3 bases, 9 bases remained unmatched. The CDR3 loop is CASSLRSSGEETQYF. The CDR3 bases are TGTGCCAGCAGTCTACGATCTAGCGGCGAAGAGACCCAGTACTTC.

This clone is termed medium-sized. The J gene is TRBJ2-1, the V gene TRBV11-3; no firm D call. The CDR3 covers 16 residues. Trimming took 0 bases from V and 0 from J, leaving 9 bases between them. In germline, CDR1 is SGHNT, CDR2 YENEEA. The CDR3 DNA reads TGTGCCAGCAGCTTAGATCCAGAGAGCTCCTACAATGAGCAGTTCTTC. Translating gives CASSLDPESSYNEQFF.

The chain has TRBV18 and TRBJ2-3; D is uncertain. There are 12 residues in the CDR3. Germline CDR1 and CDR2: KGHSH and LQKENI. V shed 5 bases and J shed 3 bases, with 6 bases lying between them. CDR3 in DNA: TGTGCCAGCTCAGCCGAAACAGATACGCAGTATTTT. Protein: CASSAETDTQYF.

This clone was seen only a few times. This chain links TRBV11-3 with TRBJ1-3, with D uncertain. The length of the CDR3 is 15 residues. The germline V gene encodes CDR1 SGHNT and CDR2 YENEEA. V lost 6 bases and J lost 2, with 14 bases in between. The CDR3 DNA sequence: TGTGCCAGCAGTCCGGGGTCTCTAACTGGAAACACCATATATTTT. This sequence encodes CASSPGSLTGNTIYF.

V and J are TRBV6-8 and TRBJ2-1; D is possibly TRBD1 or TRBD2 (5 bases each). CDR1 and CDR2 (germline): MNHGY, SAAAGT. The CDR3 sequence is 15 residues long. Trimming took 2 bases from V and 0 from J, leaving 8 bases between them. The CDR3 reads CASSYAGTSYNEQFF. The CDR3 DNA follows: TGTGCCAGCAGTTACGCAGGGACCTCCTACAATGAGCAGTTCTTC.

This rearrangement joins TRBV30 to TRBJ1-1, with a tentative D call TRBD1 (5 bases). Germline values: CDR1 GTSNPN, CDR2 SVGIG (reference sequence). V lost 5 bases and J lost 3, with 22 bases in between. The CDR3 is made up of 16 amino acids. The CDR3 sequence is CAWASGYPAPDTEAFF. In DNA, the CDR3 is TGTGCCTGGGCTTCAGGGTACCCCGCTCCGGACACTGAAGCTTTCTTT.

The chain couples TRBV19 to TRBJ2-3, with D unresolved. The CDR3 has 13 amino acids. V was shortened by 5 bases and J by 4 bases, with 10 bases between the two germline ends. Per the germline V gene, CDR1 is LNHDA and CDR2 is SQIVND (reference sequence). The CDR3 region has the DNA TGTGCCAGTAGTGTCAATCCGTCAGATACGCAGTATTTT. Amino acids: CASSVNPSDTQYF.

The sample holds a few counts of this clone. The genes are TRBV27 and TRBJ2-7, with TRBD1 matching 9 bases. Losses at the gene ends were 6 bases for V and 3 bases for J; bases not matched to a gene: 9. The CDR3 sequence is 15 residues long. Per germline, CDR1 MNHEY and CDR2 SMNVEV (reference sequence). For the CDR3, the DNA is TGTGCCAGCAGCAGGAAGGGACAGGGATACTACGAGCAGTACTTC. It yields the protein CASSRKGQGYYEQYF.

The J gene is TRBJ2-6, the V gene TRBV19; D is unclear. The CDR3 length is 16 residues. Germline CDR1 LNHDA, CDR2 SQIVND (reference sequence). Trimming pared 5 bases from V and 4 bases from J, leaving 15 bases between. The CDR3 region is CASSPRTESGANVLTF. The CDR3 DNA is TGTGCCAGTAGTCCTCGGACCGAATCGGGGGCCAACGTCCTGACTTTC.

This rearrangement joins TRBV6-8 to TRBJ1-1; D remains ambiguous. V was trimmed by 8 bases and J by 5 bases, leaving 18 bases between them. The CDR3 is made up of 14 amino acids. Germline assignment: CDR1 MNHGY and CDR2 SAAAGT. CDR3 residues: CASGGWLRRTEAFF. CDR3 sequence (DNA): TGTGCCAGCGGAGGGTGGCTGAGAAGGACTGAAGCTTTCTTT.

The chain has TRBV6-8 and TRBJ1-1; tentative D call: TRBD1 (5 bases). CDR1 MNHGY and CDR2 SAAAGT come from the germline V gene. V dropped 4 bases and J dropped 1 base, with 7 bases sitting between them. The CDR3 totals 13 residues. The CDR3 protein is CASSSRENTEAFF. As DNA, the CDR3 is TGTGCCAGCAGTTCCAGGGAGAACACTGAAGCTTTCTTT.

The chain joins TRBV4-1 to TRBJ1-4; possibly TRBD1 for D (5 bases). Trimming cost V 1 base and J 6 bases, with 21 bases left between them. This CDR3 has 18 residues. The germline gives CDR1 MGHRA, CDR2 YSYEKL. The CDR3 nucleotides are TGCGCCAGCAGCCAAGTAAAATCTGGGGGGAGTTCCTATGAAAAACTGTTTTTT. This codes for CASSQVKSGGSSYEKLFF.